Shown below are 14 T cell receptor beta chains from a single sample sequenced in a study of blood T cell repertoires in COVID-19. Using immunoSEQ multiplex PCR, the repertoire was profiled, and TCRdb retains in-frame clones only, with some absent. Of 150,000 to 190,000 clones listed, 76% are singletons. Sequenced sample: peripheral blood. Receptors were obtained from a woman aged 80 or older with acute or convalescent COVID-19.

The CDR3 DNA sequence: TGTGCCAGTAGTATAGTAGGGACAGGGAAGGCTTTCTTT. Amino acids: CASSIVGTGKAFF. V usage is TRBV19 and J usage is TRBJ1-1; 9 nucleotides line up with TRBD1. CDR1 is LNHDA, CDR2 SQIVND, per germline (reference sequence). The length of the CDR3 is 13 residues. V trimming: 1 base; J trimming: 11 bases; junction bases outside the gene matches: 5.

The table lists this clone with a count of one. The chain employs TRBV5-3 and TRBJ2-1; 16 nucleotides match TRBD2. TRBV5-3 is an open reading frame, and its role is uncertain. V trimming: 1 base; J trimming: 1 base; junction bases outside the gene matches: 5. This CDR3 comprises 19 residues. The CDR3 sequence: CARSLKGLAGGPSYNEQFF. The DNA of the CDR3 is TGTGCCAGAAGCTTGAAGGGACTAGCGGGAGGGCCGTCCTACAATGAGCAGTTCTTC.

As to this clone: The identical CDR3 is also encoded by other nucleotide sequences in the sample. The chain joins TRBV2 to TRBJ1-5; tentative D call: TRBD1 (6 bases). The CDR3 is 14 amino acids. Germline V gene data show CDR1 as SNHLY and CDR2 as FYNNEI. Trimming shortened V by 5 bases and J by 2 bases, and 10 bases separated the two germline ends. The CDR3, as DNA: TGTGCCAGCAGTTTACAGGGAGGCAATCAGCCCCAGCATTTT. Encoded protein: CASSLQGGNQPQHF.

This chain connects TRBV27 to TRBJ1-1, with TRBD1 matching 11 bases. This CDR3 comprises 16 residues. Germline V gives CDR1 MNHEY, CDR2 SMNVEV (reference sequence). The V segment lost 6 bases and the J segment 0 bases; nucleotides outside the gene matches: 6. This chain's CDR3 is CASSLRTGGVNTEAFF. The DNA of the CDR3 is TGTGCCAGCAGCTTAAGGACAGGGGGCGTGAACACTGAAGCTTTCTTT.

The chain employs TRBV21-1 and TRBJ2-7; the DNA was not compared with TRBD1, the D call given in the table. TRBV21-1 is listed as a pseudogene. There are 16 residues in the CDR3. The CDR3 coding sequence is TGTGCCAGCAGTAATACCGGGACACCGGGCTCCTACGAGCAGTACTTC. Residues: CASSNTGTPGSYEQYF.

The sample holds one count of this clone. The J gene is TRBJ1-1, the V gene TRBV9; 8 bases are shared with TRBD1. The CDR3 extends over 14 amino acids. Trimming removed 3 bases from V and 2 bases from J; junction bases left unmatched: 3. The germline V gene encodes CDR1 SGDLS and CDR2 YYNGEE. The CDR3 DNA sequence: TGTGCCAGCAGCGCACAGGGGGATAACACTGAAGCTTTCTTT. It translates to CASSAQGDNTEAFF.

V usage is TRBV12-5 and J usage is TRBJ2-1; 9 positions match TRBD1. From germline, CDR1 is LGHNT and CDR2 FRNRAP. V lost 6 bases, J lost 6 bases, and 9 bases stayed unmatched. The CDR3 has 15 amino acids. This chain's CDR3 is CASGPTGGAVNEQFF. For the CDR3, the DNA is TGTGCTAGTGGACCTACAGGGGGCGCCGTCAATGAGCAGTTCTTC.

The gene calls are TRBV7-8 and TRBJ2-1; 9 bases are a match to TRBD2. Germline V gives CDR1 SGHVS, CDR2 FQNEAQ. V lost 6 bases to trimming and J lost 9 bases; unmatched junction nucleotides: 3. This CDR3 spans 12 amino acids. CDR3 sequence (DNA): TGTGCCAGCAGTCGTAGCGGGGGTGAGCAGTTCTTC. This gives the protein CASSRSGGEQFF.

The chain combines TRBV6-1 with TRBJ2-1; D possibly corresponds to TRBD2 (7 bases). The CDR3 has 16 residues. The V end lost 1 base, the J end lost 3 bases, and 13 bases lay between the germline ends. Germline V CDR1 and CDR2: MNHNS, SASEGT. CDR3 in amino acids: CASSEGGGGSYNEQFF. Here the CDR3 DNA reads TGTGCCAGCAGTGAAGGGGGGGGCGGGAGCTACAATGAGCAGTTCTTC.

This clone was seen at least ten times. The rearrangement joins TRBV5-1 to TRBJ1-4, with D unresolved. Deletions cut 1 base from V and 4 bases from J, with 8 bases between. The CDR3 has 14 residues. Germline V CDR1 and CDR2: SGHRS, YFSETQ. DNA for the CDR3: TGCGCCAGCAGCTTGACAGCCCTTAATGAAAAACTGTTTTTT. This sequence encodes CASSLTALNEKLFF.

The chain uses TRBV3-1 (or the pseudogene TRBV3-2) and TRBJ2-2, with 10 bases identical to TRBD1. V lost 4 bases and J lost 8; bases outside the gene matches: 7. Germline assignment: CDR1 LGHDT and CDR2 YNNKEL (reference sequence). The CDR3 contains 15 residues. DNA of the CDR3: TGTGCCAGCAGCCCCAGGGACAGGGGAGTGGGGGAGCTGTTTTTT. As protein: CASSPRDRGVGELFF.

This clone was seen just once. The V call is TRBV5-1, the J call TRBJ2-7; 7 bases are a match to TRBD1. The CDR3 is made up of 16 amino acids. Trimming removed 0 bases from V and 0 bases from J; junction bases left unmatched: 6. From germline, CDR1 is SGHRS and CDR2 YFSETQ. The CDR3 loop is CASSLDPTGTSYEQYF. The CDR3 DNA is TGCGCCAGCAGCTTGGATCCGACAGGGACCTCCTACGAGCAGTACTTC.

This chain connects TRBV19 to TRBJ2-7; 9 positions match TRBD2. Germline loops: CDR1 LNHDA, CDR2 SQIVND (reference sequence). V gave up 6 bases and J gave up 0 bases; unmatched junction bases: 6. The CDR3 runs to 15 residues. CDR3 protein: CASRPSGRNSYEQYF. As DNA, the CDR3 is TGTGCCAGTAGACCCAGCGGGAGGAACTCCTACGAGCAGTACTTC.

The chain couples TRBV9 to TRBJ2-3; unclear D gene. The germline CDR1 and CDR2 sequences are SGDLS and YYNGEE. There are 13 residues in the CDR3. V lost 0 bases and J lost 2, with 4 bases in between. The CDR3 region is CASSVAFTDTQYF. The CDR3 DNA reads TGTGCCAGCAGCGTAGCTTTCACAGATACGCAGTATTTT.